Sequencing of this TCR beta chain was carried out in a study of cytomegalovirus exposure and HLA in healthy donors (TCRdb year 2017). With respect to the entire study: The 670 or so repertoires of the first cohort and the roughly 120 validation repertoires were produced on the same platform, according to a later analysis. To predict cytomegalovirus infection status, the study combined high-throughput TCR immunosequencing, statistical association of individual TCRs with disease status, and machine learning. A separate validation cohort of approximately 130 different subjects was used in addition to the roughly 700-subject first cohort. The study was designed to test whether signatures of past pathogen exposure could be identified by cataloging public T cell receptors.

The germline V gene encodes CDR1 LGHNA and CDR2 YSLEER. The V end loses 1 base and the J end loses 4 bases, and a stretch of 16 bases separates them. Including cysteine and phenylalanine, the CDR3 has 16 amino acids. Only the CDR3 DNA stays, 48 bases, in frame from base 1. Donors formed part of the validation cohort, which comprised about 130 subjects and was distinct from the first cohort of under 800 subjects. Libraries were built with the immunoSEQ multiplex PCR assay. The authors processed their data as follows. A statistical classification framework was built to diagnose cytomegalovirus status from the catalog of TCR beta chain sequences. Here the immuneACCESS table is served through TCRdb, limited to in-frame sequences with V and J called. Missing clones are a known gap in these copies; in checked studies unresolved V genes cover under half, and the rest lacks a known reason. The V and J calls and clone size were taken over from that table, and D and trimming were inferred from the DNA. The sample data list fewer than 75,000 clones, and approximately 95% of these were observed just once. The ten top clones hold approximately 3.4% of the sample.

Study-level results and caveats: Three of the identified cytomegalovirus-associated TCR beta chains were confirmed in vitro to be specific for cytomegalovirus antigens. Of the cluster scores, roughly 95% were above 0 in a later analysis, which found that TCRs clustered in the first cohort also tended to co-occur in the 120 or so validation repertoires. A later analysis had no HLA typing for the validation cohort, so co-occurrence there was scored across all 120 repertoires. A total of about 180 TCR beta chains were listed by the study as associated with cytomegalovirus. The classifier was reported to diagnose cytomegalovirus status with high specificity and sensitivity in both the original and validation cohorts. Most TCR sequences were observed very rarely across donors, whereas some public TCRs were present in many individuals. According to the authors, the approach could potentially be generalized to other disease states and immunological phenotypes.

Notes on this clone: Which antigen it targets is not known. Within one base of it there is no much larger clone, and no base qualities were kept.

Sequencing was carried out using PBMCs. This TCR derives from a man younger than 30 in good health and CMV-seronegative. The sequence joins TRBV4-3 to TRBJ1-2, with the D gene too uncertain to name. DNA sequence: TGCGCCAGCAGCCAAGCCCGAGGAGCGCCCTTCTATGGCTACACCTTC. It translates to CASSQARGAPFYGYTF.